These 15 T cell receptor beta chains were all obtained from the same sample, sequenced in a study of T-cell reconstitution after alpha-beta-depleted transplantation in children (dated by TCRdb to the mid-2010s). The intended sense of this specimen's treatment or condition label: allogeneic hematopoietic cell transplantation with graft depleted of TCRalphabeta T cells and CD19 B cells. Library construction relied on PCR. The sequencer was an Illumina HiSeq 2500. To normalize quantification of the TCRbeta repertoire, the TCR libraries were built with molecular barcoding that relied on unique molecular identifiers. Clones were called with MiXCR by TCRdb after fastp trimmed the public reads at Q25, and only in-frame beta chains were retained. Rows are unified per CDR3 protein, each entry keeping the most common DNA and genes. The sample profile shows over 100,000 distinct CDR3 sequences; under 9% of them were found once. The ten largest clones represent 16% of the sample.

The sequencing used PBMCs, collected before TCRalphabeta/CD19-depleted stem cell transplant. Every receptor here comes from a boy younger than 10 with acute lymphoblastic leukemia, due to receive a stem cell transplant.

Many counts were recorded for this clonotype. This chain uses TRBV3-1 with TRBJ2-1; 8 nucleotides match TRBD1. The CDR3 consists of 15 residues. The junction had 9 bases not matched to a gene; V was cut back by 2 bases and J by 9 bases. Germline-derived CDR1 and CDR2 are LGHDT and YNNKEL (reference sequence). The CDR3 loop is CASSQLTGGSSEQFF. The CDR3 bases are TGTGCCAGCAGCCAACTAACAGGGGGATCTAGTGAGCAGTTCTTC.

This clonotype was seen only a few times. The chain recombines TRBV5-1 with TRBJ2-7; no clear D. Per germline, CDR1 SGHRS and CDR2 YFSETQ. The CDR3 has 12 amino acids. The ends were cut back, 0 bases at V and 7 bases at J, with 8 bases in the middle. The CDR3 reads CASSLGRGEQYF. The DNA of the CDR3 is TGCGCCAGCAGCTTGGGTCGAGGAGAGCAGTACTTC.

The CDR3 bases are TGTGCCAGTAGTATTGGGGACAACCCAACTAATGAAAAACTGTTTTTT. Translation: CASSIGDNPTNEKLFF. The chain couples TRBV19 to TRBJ1-4; D may be TRBD1 (6 bases). Germline V gene lookup returns CDR1 LNHDA and CDR2 SQIVND (reference sequence). Trimming removed 3 bases at V and 0 bases at J, with 11 bases between. The CDR3 is made up of 16 amino acids.

In this sample, this clonotype turned up many times. V is TRBV20-1 and J is TRBJ2-5, with D perhaps TRBD1 (6 bases). CDR1 is DFQATT, CDR2 SNEGSKA, per germline (reference sequence). V shed 7 bases and J shed 0 bases, with 6 bases lying between them. The CDR3 runs to 11 residues. CDR3 sequence (DNA): TGCAGTGGACAGGACCAAGAGACCCAGTACTTC. Translation gives CSGQDQETQYF.

This clonotype was counted a few times. The gene calls are TRBV20-1 and TRBJ2-3, with D possibly matching TRBD2 (6 bases). This CDR3 is 15 amino acids long. Germline loops: CDR1 DFQATT, CDR2 SNEGSKA (reference sequence). Trimming took off 0 bases at V and 2 bases at J, with 12 bases between the two ends. For the CDR3, the DNA is TGCAGTGCTAGAGATCTGCTAGCGATCACAGATACGCAGTATTTT. Residues: CSARDLLAITDTQYF.

This clonotype came up many times. V usage is TRBV28 and J usage is TRBJ2-7, with D perhaps TRBD2 (5 bases). Per germline, CDR1 MDHEN and CDR2 SYDVKM. The CDR3 extends over 15 amino acids. With 9 bases removed from V and 2 bases from J, the gap between germline ends came to 20 bases. The DNA for the CDR3 is TGTGCCAGTAACATAGGGAGACATCTAACCTACGAGCAGTACTTC. It is translated as CASNIGRHLTYEQYF.

In its sample, this clonotype ranks as medium-sized. CDR3 loop: CASSPTGPGNTIYF. DNA of the CDR3: TGCGCCAGCAGCCCTACAGGCCCTGGAAACACCATATATTTT. The chain recombines TRBV5-1 with TRBJ1-3; D might be TRBD1 (5 bases). CDR3 length: 14 amino acids. Germline V gives CDR1 SGHRS, CDR2 YFSETQ. The V gene lost 4 bases and the J gene lost 2 bases, with 10 bases spanning the gap.

This clonotype was picked up many times. The chain combines TRBV5-1 with TRBJ2-1; unclear D gene. CDR1 and CDR2 (germline): SGHRS, YFSETQ. This CDR3 spans 12 amino acids. Trimming took off 3 bases at V and 6 bases at J, with 7 bases between the two ends. For the CDR3, the DNA is TGCGCCAGCAGCTATCAGCCCAATGAGCAGTTCTTC. Its translation: CASSYQPNEQFF.

V is TRBV12-3 or TRBV12-4 and J is TRBJ1-1, with 8 bases matching TRBD1. This CDR3 is 14 amino acids long. V dropped 7 bases and J dropped 6; count of bases not matched to a gene: 10. The CDR3 sequence is CASTGDRPRSEAFF. The CDR3 coding sequence is TGTGCCAGCACGGGGGACAGGCCCCGATCTGAAGCTTTCTTT.

This clonotype occurred many times. J is TRBJ2-3 and V is TRBV4-2, with a possible D match to TRBD1 (5 bases). This CDR3 is built from 15 residues. Germline CDR1 and CDR2: LGHNA and YNFKEQ. The V end lost 11 bases, the J end lost 2 bases, and 20 bases lay between the germline ends. The CDR3 coding sequence is TGTGCCTCCCTGGGGCCTGACGAAAACACAGATACGCAGTATTTT. Translation gives CASLGPDENTDTQYF.

The chain recombines TRBV9 with TRBJ1-2; no clear D. The CDR3 contains 13 residues. Germline-derived CDR1 and CDR2 are SGDLS and YYNGEE. Trimming took 0 bases from V and 5 from J, leaving 8 bases between them. The DNA of the CDR3 is TGTGCCAGCAGCGTAGAACCAGGTTATGGCTACACCTTC. It codes for CASSVEPGYGYTF.

Details on this clonotype: Sequence at one end of the junction differs from germline and may be a read error. V and J are TRBV5-6 and TRBJ2-5; no firm D call. Looked up from germline, CDR1 is SGHDT and CDR2 is YYEEEE. The CDR3 is 14 amino acids. The CDR3 region has the DNA TGTGCCATCAGCCCGCGGCTCCTCGGCGAGACCCAGTACTTC. This codes for CAISPRLLGETQYF.

This clonotype came up a few times. This rearrangement joins TRBV5-1 to TRBJ2-3; TRBD2 is a possible D gene (6 bases). The germline gives CDR1 SGHRS, CDR2 YFSETQ. This CDR3 comprises 16 residues. The ends were cut back, 0 bases at V and 0 bases at J, with 11 bases in the middle. CDR3 protein: CASSLGDSGSTDTQYF. DNA for the CDR3: TGCGCCAGCAGCTTGGGGGACTCCGGCAGCACAGATACGCAGTATTTT.

This clonotype appeared a few times. V usage is TRBV7-2 and J usage is TRBJ2-5; 10 nucleotides match TRBD2. Germline V gives CDR1 SGHTA, CDR2 FQGNSA. V lost 4 bases, J lost 5 bases, and 4 bases stayed unmatched. The CDR3 totals 14 residues. CDR3 residues: CASSSPGLAETQYF. The CDR3 coding sequence is TGTGCCAGCAGCTCCCCGGGACTAGCGGAGACCCAGTACTTC.

V and J are TRBV6-4 and TRBJ1-2; D remains ambiguous. Germline assignment: CDR1 MRHNA and CDR2 SNTAGT. This CDR3 region has 15 residues. Trimming stripped 3 bases from V and 4 bases from J, with 15 bases between. The CDR3 loop is CASSEEPEGGYGYTF. DNA of the CDR3: TGTGCCAGCAGTGAAGAGCCCGAGGGAGGCTATGGCTACACCTTC.